The 19 T cell receptor beta chains below come from one sample, sequenced in a study of tumor-infiltrating lymphocytes in primary liver carcinoma. Both blood RNA, taken from unsorted whole blood, and germline DNA were extracted. Researchers generated TCR beta cDNA from around 0.55 ug of total RNA, relying on a constant-region primer. Libraries covering TCR beta were generated through three nested multiplex PCR rounds (using a slightly modified ARM-PCR). The study ran its first two PCR rounds for nine to ten cycles each, using TRBV1-TRBV30 forward primers and a C-beta reverse primer. In TCRdb, the multiplex PCR reads were re-called with MiXCR into one record per CDR3 protein. The profile covers fewer than 350,000 distinct CDR3 sequences, with less than 70% appearing a single time and 5.5% to 7% taken by the ten largest. Sequencing was performed on peripheral blood. The source of these receptors is a man in his forties with primary liver carcinoma and hepatitis B virus infection.

A word on this clonotype: At one end, the junction sequence differs from germline, possibly due to a read error. The chain uses TRBV11-1 and TRBJ2-7; TRBD1 agrees at 7 bases. The CDR3 totals 16 residues. Germline CDR1 is SGHAT and CDR2 is FQDESV (reference sequence). The CDR3 loop is CASSHTGVYLPYVQYF. The CDR3 DNA follows: TGTGCCAGCAGCCATACAGGGGTGTACCTTCCCTACGTGCAGTACTTC.

A word on this clonotype: This may arise from a read error, as a much more abundant clone is one base away. V is TRBV10-1 and J is TRBJ1-4, with TRBD1 matching 9 bases. CDR3 size: 14 residues. CDR1 WNHNN and CDR2 SYGVQD come from the germline V gene (reference sequence). In nucleotides, the CDR3 is TGCGCCAGCAGTGCGGGGACAGGGCATGAAAAACTGCTTTTT. Amino acid sequence: CASSAGTGHEKLLF.

V and J are TRBV6-5 and TRBJ1-2; TRBD1 matches at 9 bases. Losses at the gene ends were 10 bases for V and 8 bases for J; bases not matched to a gene: 17. CDR3 size: 15 residues. Germline CDR1 reads MNHEY; CDR2 reads SVGAGI. DNA for the CDR3: TGTGCCAACGGTTACTCACGGACAGGGGTTGGCGGCTACACCTTC. Translated: CANGYSRTGVGGYTF.

In DNA form, the CDR3 reads TGTGCCAGCAGATTTGTGGGACGGTCCTACGAGCAGTACTTC. It specifies CASRFVGRSYEQYF. This rearrangement joins TRBV11-2 to TRBJ2-7; either TRBD1 or TRBD2 may fit D (5 bases each). The V gene lost 6 bases and the J gene lost 1 base, with 13 bases spanning the gap. The CDR3 is 14 amino acids. Per germline, CDR1 SGHAT and CDR2 FQNNGV.

This clonotype was observed a handful of times. This sequence joins TRBV5-4 and TRBJ2-7; 7 bases line up with TRBD2. The trim removed 4 bases at V and 2 bases at J, leaving 12 bases unmatched. Germline V gene sequence: CDR1 SGHNT, CDR2 YYREEE (reference sequence). The CDR3 loop spans 16 amino acids. In DNA, the CDR3 is TGTGCCAGCAGCGGTTCCGGGGCGGGAGCAACCTACGAGCAGTACTTC. It codes for CASSGSGAGATYEQYF.

V gene TRBV5-4 combines with J gene TRBJ2-5; 7 nucleotides line up with TRBD2. Germline V gene sequence: CDR1 SGHNT, CDR2 YYREEE (reference sequence). V shed 6 bases and J 3 bases; nucleotides not matched to a gene: 2. The CDR3 totals 12 residues. The DNA of the CDR3 is TGTGCCAGCAATGGGAGGGAAGAGACCCAGTACTTC. Protein sequence: CASNGREETQYF.

The chain has TRBV6-6 and TRBJ1-6; TRBD1 matches 11 bases. V dropped 2 bases and J dropped 9; count of bases not matched to a gene: 9. The CDR3 sequence is 17 residues long. Germline V gene lookup returns CDR1 MNHNY and CDR2 SVGAGI (reference sequence). This CDR3 reads CASSYLPTGTGGSPLHF. DNA of the CDR3: TGTGCCAGCAGTTACCTTCCAACCGGGACAGGGGGTTCACCCCTCCACTTT.

Details on this clonotype: A read error may produce the germline difference seen at one junction end. This CDR3 is CASATGSSGITETQYF. The CDR3, as DNA: TGTGCCAGCGCAACCGGGAGTAGCGGAATCACAGAAACGCAGTATTTT. The V gene is TRBV6-5, the J gene TRBJ2-3; TRBD2 might be the D (6 bases). The length of the CDR3 is 16 residues. Germline assignment: CDR1 MNHEY and CDR2 SVGAGI.

The CDR3 loop is CASSYGRYEQYV. The CDR3 DNA sequence: TGTGCCAGCAGTTACGGACGGTACGAGCAATACGTC. The rearrangement uses TRBV6-2 or TRBV6-3 and TRBJ2-7; no firm D call. Germline V gene lookup returns CDR1 MNHEY and CDR2 SVGEGT. The CDR3 extends over 12 amino acids.

Of note for this clonotype: This may come from a read error, since a much larger clone is one base off. The chain recombines TRBV4-3 with TRBJ1-1; D is perhaps TRBD1 (6 bases). Germline CDR1 reads LGHNA; CDR2 reads YSLEER. V lost 0 bases, J lost 8 bases, and 13 bases lay in between. The CDR3 has 14 amino acids. CDR3 bases: TGCGCCAGCAGCCAAGACCTGGACAGCTGGGAAGCTTTCTTT. Translation: CASSQDLDSWEAFF.

This clonotype showed up just a few times. The chain has TRBV5-1 and TRBJ2-2, with D unresolved. Germline V gene data show CDR1 as SGHRS and CDR2 as YFSETQ. This CDR3 comprises 16 residues. The V and J ends lost 0 bases and 5 bases respectively, with 14 bases between them. CDR3: CASSLVGVEETGELFF. CDR3 nucleotides: TGCGCCAGCAGCTTGGTTGGGGTCGAAGAAACCGGGGAGCTGTTTTTT.

A note on this clonotype: A much larger clone differs from this one at a single base, so this may be a read error. The chain combines TRBV12-3 or TRBV12-4 with TRBJ2-5; D gene uncertain. The V end was cut by 3 bases, the J end by 2 bases, with 13 bases between. The CDR3 covers 15 residues. As DNA, the CDR3 is TGTGCCAGCAGTTTGTTTACCCCAGGACAAGAGACCCAGTACTTC. Amino acid sequence: CASSLFTPGQETQYF.

This clonotype occurred many times. The V gene is TRBV5-4, the J gene TRBJ2-3, with 8 bases that match TRBD1. The length of the CDR3 is 15 residues. V lost 4 bases and J lost 1; bases outside the gene matches: 5. CDR1 is SGHNT and CDR2 is YYREEE in the germline V gene (reference sequence). Here the CDR3 DNA reads TGTGCCAGCAGCGAGAAGGGACAGGGCACAGATACGCAGTATTTT. Translating it yields CASSEKGQGTDTQYF.

This clonotype was recorded only once. A much larger clone differs from this one at a single base, so this may be a read error. This chain connects TRBV6-6 to TRBJ2-1; tentatively, D is TRBD2 (6 bases). Looked up from germline, CDR1 is MNHNY and CDR2 is SVGAGI (reference sequence). This CDR3 is 16 amino acids long. CDR3 residues: CARSSLRTSRDNEQFF. The CDR3 DNA sequence: TGTGCCCGCAGTTCCCTTAGAACTAGCCGTGACAATGAGCAGTTCTTC.

As concerns this clonotype: A read error may explain this, as a much larger clone is one base away. The chain carries TRBV6-2 or TRBV6-3 and TRBJ1-1; tentative D call: TRBD1 (5 bases). The CDR3 has 14 amino acids. Germline values: CDR1 MNHEY, CDR2 SVGEGT. The CDR3 bases are TGTACCAGCAGCCCCCGGAGGGACGACCTTGAAGCTTTCTTT. As protein: CTSSPRRDDLEAFF.

The sample holds a few counts of this clonotype. V and J are TRBV28 and TRBJ1-2; D may be TRBD1 (6 bases). The V end was cut by 1 base, the J end by 1 base, with 16 bases between. CDR3 length: 17 residues. Germline CDR1 and CDR2: MDHEN and SYDVKM. As DNA, the CDR3 is TGTGCCAGCAGTTTATTCACCTCAGGGGCCATTAACTATGGCTACACCTTC. Its translation is CASSLFTSGAINYGYTF.

A note on this clonotype: The germline gene is not matched at one end of the junction; a read error may be the cause. The V call is TRBV5-4, the J call TRBJ2-7; a possible D gene is TRBD2 (5 bases). The CDR3 contains 14 residues. Germline values: CDR1 SGHNT, CDR2 YYREEE (reference sequence). CDR3 nucleotide sequence: TGTACCAGCAGCTTGAGGGCAAGGGCGGACGAGCAGTACTTC. Residues: CTSSLRARADEQYF.

J is TRBJ2-1 and V is TRBV7-9, with 7 nucleotides matching TRBD2. This CDR3 has 16 residues. Germline CDR1 and CDR2: SEHNR and FQNEAQ (reference sequence). V was pared by 5 bases and J by 5 bases, with 12 bases of the junction left unmatched. The CDR3 sequence: CASSITSESVHNEQFF. CDR3 DNA: TGTGCCAGCAGCATAACTAGCGAGAGTGTCCACAATGAGCAGTTCTTC.

This clonotype was observed a single time. A much larger clone differs by one base, so this may be a read error. V usage is TRBV6-2 or TRBV6-3 and J usage is TRBJ2-2; D call uncertain. CDR1 is MNHEY, CDR2 SVGEGT, per germline. Trimming left V 7 bases short and J 5 bases short, with 23 bases between. The CDR3 runs to 17 residues. This CDR3 reads CASTPPTARIVTGELFF. Here the CDR3 DNA reads TGTGCCAGCACCCCCCCCACCGCCCGGATAGTTACCGGGGAGCTGTTTTTT.